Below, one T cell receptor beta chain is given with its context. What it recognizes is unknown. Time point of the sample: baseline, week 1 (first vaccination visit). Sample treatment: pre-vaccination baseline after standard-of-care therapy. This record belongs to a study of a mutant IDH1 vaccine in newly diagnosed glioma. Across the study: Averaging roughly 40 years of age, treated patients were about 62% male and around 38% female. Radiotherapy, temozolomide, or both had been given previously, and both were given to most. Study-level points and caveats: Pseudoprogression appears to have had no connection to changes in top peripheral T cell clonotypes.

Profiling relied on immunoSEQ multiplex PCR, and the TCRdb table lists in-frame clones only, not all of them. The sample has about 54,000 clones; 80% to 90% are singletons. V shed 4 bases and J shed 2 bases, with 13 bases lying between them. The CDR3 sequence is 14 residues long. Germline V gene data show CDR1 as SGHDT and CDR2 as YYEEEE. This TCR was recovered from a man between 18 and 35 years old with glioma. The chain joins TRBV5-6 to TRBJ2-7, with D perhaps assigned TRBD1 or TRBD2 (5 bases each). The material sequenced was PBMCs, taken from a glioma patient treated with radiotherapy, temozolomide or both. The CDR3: CASSPGTYTYEQYF. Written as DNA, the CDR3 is TGTGCCAGCAGCCCCGGGACGTATACCTACGAGCAGTACTTC. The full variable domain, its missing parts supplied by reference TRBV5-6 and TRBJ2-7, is DAGVTQSPTHLIKTRGQQVTLRCSPKSGHDTVSWYQQALGQGPQFIFQYYEEEERQRGNFPDRFSGHQFPNYSSELNVNALLLGDSALYLCASSPGTYTYEQYFGPGTRLTVT.